This entry lists 8 T cell receptor beta chains sequenced from one sample in a study of response to subunit inactivated influenza vaccine. TCRdb used MiXCR to reprocess the RT-PCR reads, holding one entry per CDR3 protein. In the table there are more than 400,000 distinct CDR3 sequences, less than 7.5% of which are singletons. This specimen consisted of PBMCs from blood, obtained around 25 months after vaccination. The receptors originated from a man aged 50 to 69 who received an inactivated influenza vaccine.

This rearrangement joins TRBV7-8 to TRBJ1-2; D gene unclear. Germline V lookup: CDR1 SGHVS, CDR2 FQNEAQ. The length of the CDR3 is 15 residues. Trimming left V 4 bases short and J 8 bases short, with 20 bases between. The CDR3 loop reads CASSSSPWTEGGYTF. The CDR3 bases are TGTGCCAGCAGCTCTAGCCCCTGGACCGAGGGAGGCTACACCTTC.

V usage is TRBV6-1 and J usage is TRBJ2-1; 9 bases are a match to TRBD2. CDR1 and CDR2 (germline): MNHNS, SASEGT. This CDR3 contains 15 residues. V lost 6 bases to trimming and J lost 3 bases; unmatched junction nucleotides: 6. The CDR3, as DNA: TGTGCCAGCAGACGCGGGGGGGCCAACTACAATGAGCAGTTCTTC. It yields the protein CASRRGGANYNEQFF.

In this sample, this clonotype turned up many times. V and J are TRBV27 and TRBJ2-1, with 16 bases identical to TRBD2. V was clipped by 4 bases and J by 4 bases; unmatched bases: 1. Per germline, CDR1 MNHEY and CDR2 SMNVEV (reference sequence). The CDR3 has 16 residues. CDR3 in DNA: TGTGCCAGCAGTTCGGGACTAGCGGGGGGGTACAATGAGCAGTTCTTC. It encodes CASSSGLAGGYNEQFF.

The J gene is TRBJ1-3, the V gene TRBV30; D ambiguous. V gave up 1 base and J gave up 6 bases, with 10 bases separating them. Germline values: CDR1 GTSNPN, CDR2 SVGIG (reference sequence). The CDR3 is made up of 13 amino acids. Here the CDR3 DNA reads TGTGCCTGGAGTGCGGGGTACGAAAACACCATATATTTT. Protein sequence: CAWSAGYENTIYF.

This clonotype was observed a handful of times. The J gene is TRBJ1-1, the V gene TRBV7-6, with 9 bases aligning to TRBD1. The trim removed 5 bases at V and 4 bases at J, leaving 5 bases unmatched. The length of the CDR3 is 14 residues. CDR1 and CDR2 from the germline V gene are SGHVS and FNYEAQ. The CDR3 DNA reads as TGTGCCAGCAGCCCCGGACAGGGGAGCACTGAAGCTTTCTTT. Translation: CASSPGQGSTEAFF. The variable domain in full, completed from reference TRBV7-6 and TRBJ1-1, reads GAGVSQSPRYKVTKRGQDVALRCDPISGHVSLYWYRQALGQGPEFLTYFNYEAQQDKSGLPNDRFSAERPEGSISTLTIQRTEQRDSAMYRCASSPGQGSTEAFFGQGTRLTVV.

This clonotype showed up just a few times. This chain uses TRBV4-3 with TRBJ2-3; 9 bases line up with TRBD2. Germline values: CDR1 LGHNA, CDR2 YSLEER. Trimming at V came to 0 bases and at J to 2 bases, leaving 9 bases not matched to a gene. The CDR3 totals 18 residues. The CDR3 reads CASSQDGQAGGTTDTQYF. CDR3 DNA sequence: TGCGCCAGCAGCCAAGACGGTCAAGCGGGAGGAACCACAGATACGCAGTATTTT.

This clonotype was seen at least ten times. The genes are TRBV5-6 and TRBJ2-2; no definite D call. The CDR3 is 15 residues long. CDR1 and CDR2 from the germline V gene are SGHDT and YYEEEE. The V and J ends lost 3 bases and 4 bases respectively, with 13 bases between them. CDR3 nucleotides: TGTGCCAGCAGCTCATCCCCTATAGTCACCGGGGAGCTGTTTTTT. Residues: CASSSSPIVTGELFF.

J is TRBJ2-7 and V is TRBV7-9; 12 positions match TRBD2. The CDR3 extends over 15 amino acids. Germline values: CDR1 SEHNR, CDR2 FQNEAQ (reference sequence). V lost 3 bases, J lost 5 bases, and 5 bases stayed unmatched. This CDR3 reads CASSFLAGGLDEQYF. In DNA form, the CDR3 reads TGTGCCAGCAGCTTTCTAGCGGGGGGGCTGGACGAGCAGTACTTC.